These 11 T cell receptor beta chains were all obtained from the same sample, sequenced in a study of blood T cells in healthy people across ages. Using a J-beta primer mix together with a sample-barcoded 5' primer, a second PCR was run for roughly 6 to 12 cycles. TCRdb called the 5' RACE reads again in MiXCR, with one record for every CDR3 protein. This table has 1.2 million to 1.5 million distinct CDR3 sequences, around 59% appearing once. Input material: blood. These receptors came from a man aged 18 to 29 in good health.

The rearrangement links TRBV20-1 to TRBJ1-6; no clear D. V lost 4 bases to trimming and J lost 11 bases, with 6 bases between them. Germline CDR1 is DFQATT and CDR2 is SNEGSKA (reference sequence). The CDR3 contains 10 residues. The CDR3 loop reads CSATLPPLHF. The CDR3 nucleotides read TGCAGTGCTACCCTCCCACCCCTCCACTTT.

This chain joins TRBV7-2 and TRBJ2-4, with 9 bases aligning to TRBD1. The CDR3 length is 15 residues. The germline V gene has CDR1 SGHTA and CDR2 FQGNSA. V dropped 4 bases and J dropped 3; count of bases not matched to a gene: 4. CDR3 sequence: CASSSGQGYKNIQYF. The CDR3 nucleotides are TGTGCCAGCAGCTCGGGACAGGGCTACAAAAACATTCAGTACTTC.

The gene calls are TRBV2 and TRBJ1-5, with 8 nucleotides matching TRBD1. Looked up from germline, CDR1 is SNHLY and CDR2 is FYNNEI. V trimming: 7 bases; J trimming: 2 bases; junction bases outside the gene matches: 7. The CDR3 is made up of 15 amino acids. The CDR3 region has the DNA TGTGCCAGCAAAAACCAGGGGGCTGGCAATCAGCCCCAGCATTTT. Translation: CASKNQGAGNQPQHF.

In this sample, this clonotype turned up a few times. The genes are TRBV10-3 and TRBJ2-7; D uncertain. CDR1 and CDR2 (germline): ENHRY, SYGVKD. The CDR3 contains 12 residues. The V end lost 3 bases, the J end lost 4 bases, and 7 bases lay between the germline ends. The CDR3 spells CAISDNWYEQYF. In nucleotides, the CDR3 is TGTGCCATCAGTGATAATTGGTACGAGCAGTACTTC.

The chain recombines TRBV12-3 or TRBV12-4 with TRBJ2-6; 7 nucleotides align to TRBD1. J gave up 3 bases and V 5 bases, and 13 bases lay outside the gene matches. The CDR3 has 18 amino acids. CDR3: CASSHDRASDGGANVLTF. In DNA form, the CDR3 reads TGTGCCAGCAGTCATGACAGGGCTTCTGACGGTGGGGCCAACGTCCTGACTTTC.

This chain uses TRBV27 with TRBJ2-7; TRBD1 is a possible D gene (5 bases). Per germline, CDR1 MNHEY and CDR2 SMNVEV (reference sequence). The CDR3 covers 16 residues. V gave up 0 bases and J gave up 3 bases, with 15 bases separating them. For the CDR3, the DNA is TGTGCCAGCAGTTTATCTCACGCACAGGAATACTACGAGCAGTACTTC. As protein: CASSLSHAQEYYEQYF.

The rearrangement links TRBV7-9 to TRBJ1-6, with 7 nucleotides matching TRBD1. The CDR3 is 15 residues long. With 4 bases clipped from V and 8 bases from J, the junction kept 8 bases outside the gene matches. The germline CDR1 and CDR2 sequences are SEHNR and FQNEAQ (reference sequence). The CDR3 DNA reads TGTGCCAGCAGCTCGAACGACAGGGCAGATTCACCCCTCCACTTT. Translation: CASSSNDRADSPLHF.

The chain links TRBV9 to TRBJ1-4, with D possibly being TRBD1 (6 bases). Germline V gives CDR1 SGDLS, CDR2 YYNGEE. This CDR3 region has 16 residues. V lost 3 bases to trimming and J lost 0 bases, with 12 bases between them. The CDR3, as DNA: TGTGCCAGCAGCGAGGACAGTTCTTCAACTAATGAAAAACTGTTTTTT. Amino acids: CASSEDSSSTNEKLFF.

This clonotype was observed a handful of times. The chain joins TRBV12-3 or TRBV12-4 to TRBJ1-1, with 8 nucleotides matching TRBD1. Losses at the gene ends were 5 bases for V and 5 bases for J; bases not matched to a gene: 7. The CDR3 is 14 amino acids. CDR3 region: CASSQRQGRTEAFF. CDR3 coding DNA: TGTGCCAGCAGTCAGAGACAGGGGAGGACTGAAGCTTTCTTT.

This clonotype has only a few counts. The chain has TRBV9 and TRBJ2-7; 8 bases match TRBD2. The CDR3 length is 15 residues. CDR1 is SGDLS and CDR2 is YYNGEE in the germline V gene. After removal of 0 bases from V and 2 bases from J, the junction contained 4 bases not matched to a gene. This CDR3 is CASSVGAGGAYEQYF. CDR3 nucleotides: TGTGCCAGCAGCGTAGGTGCGGGAGGCGCCTACGAGCAGTACTTC.

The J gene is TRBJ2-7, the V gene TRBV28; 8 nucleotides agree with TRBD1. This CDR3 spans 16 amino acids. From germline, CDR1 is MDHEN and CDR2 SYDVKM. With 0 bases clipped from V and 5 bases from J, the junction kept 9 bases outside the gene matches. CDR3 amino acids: CASSLWDVGQGHEQYF. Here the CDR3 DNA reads TGTGCCAGCAGTTTATGGGACGTCGGACAGGGCCACGAGCAGTACTTC. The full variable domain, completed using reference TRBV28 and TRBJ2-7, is DVKVTQSSRYLVKRTGEKVFLECVQDMDHENMFWYRQDPGLGLRLIYFSYDVKMKEKGDIPEGYSVSREKKERFSLILESASTNQTSMYLCASSLWDVGQGHEQYFGPGTRLTVT.